The 21 T cell receptor beta chains below come from one sample, sequenced in a study of vaccination and CD4 T cells after COVID-19. The antigens for these receptors are not known. Treatment denoted: roughly 11-day PBMC culture with coronavirus spike peptide pools or control peptides (ViraFEST assay). With the Oncomine TCR Beta short-read assay, DNA from cultured CD4+ T cells was sequenced. MiXCR, run by TCRdb on the PCR reads, gives a single entry per CDR3 protein. The profile shows over 10,000 distinct CDR3 sequences, approximately 65% of them singletons. Sequencing input: CD4+ T cells from blood, cultured in vitro. These receptors were obtained from a human donor who had recovered from COVID-19.

This clonotype has a single count. The rearrangement links TRBV12-3 or TRBV12-4 to TRBJ1-1; D unclear. There are 18 residues in the CDR3. The V end lost 6 bases, the J end lost 1 base, and 24 bases lay between the germline ends. The CDR3 loop is CASRPYIIGAVRNTEAFF. The CDR3, as DNA: TGTGCCAGCAGGCCTTACATAATAGGAGCGGTAAGGAACACTGAAGCTTTCTTT.

In its sample, this clonotype is medium-sized. The chain couples TRBV11-2 to TRBJ2-7; the match to TRBD1 covers 7 bases. Germline trimming cut 6 bases from V and 2 bases from J; bases unmatched to any gene: 10. CDR1 is SGHAT and CDR2 is FQNNGV in the germline V gene. This CDR3 has 15 amino acids. The CDR3 region is CASSAGGKPTYEQYF. The CDR3 DNA is TGTGCCAGCAGTGCAGGGGGTAAACCGACCTACGAGCAGTACTTC. The variable domain in full, with the rest retrieved from reference TRBV11-2 and TRBJ2-7, is EAGVAQSPRYKIIEKRQSVAFWCNPISGHATLYWYQQILGQGPKLLIQFQNNGVVDDSQLPKDRFSAERLKGVDSTLKIQPAKLEDSAVYLCASSAGGKPTYEQYFGPGTRLTVT.

V gene TRBV6-5 combines with J gene TRBJ1-5, with D possibly matching TRBD1 (5 bases). Germline CDR1 and CDR2: MNHEY and SVGAGI. V dropped 0 bases and J dropped 5 bases, with 8 bases sitting between them. CDR3 length: 14 residues. The CDR3 protein is CASSYSWGDQPQHF. Here the CDR3 DNA reads TGTGCCAGCAGTTACTCTTGGGGCGATCAGCCCCAGCATTTT.

This clonotype was observed a single time. The CDR3 sequence: CASSLFGFISPSIQPQHF. For the CDR3, the DNA is TGTGCCAGCAGTTTATTTGGCTTTATAAGTCCTTCAATCCAGCCCCAGCATTTT. The chain combines TRBV28 with TRBJ1-5; no clear D. The CDR3 has 18 amino acids. Germline lookup yields CDR1 MDHEN and CDR2 SYDVKM. Trimming took off 1 base at V and 7 bases at J, with 23 bases between the two ends.

The chain is built from TRBV7-2 and TRBJ2-3; the match to TRBD2 covers 8 bases. This CDR3 is built from 15 residues. Germline CDR1 is SGHTA and CDR2 is FQGNSA. V lost 5 bases, J lost 0 bases, and 4 bases stayed unmatched. In nucleotides, the CDR3 is TGTGCCAGCAGCCTTCCTAGCGGGAGCACAGATACGCAGTATTTT. Amino acid sequence: CASSLPSGSTDTQYF.

The chain uses TRBV2 and TRBJ2-5; D possibly corresponds to TRBD2 (6 bases). Germline CDR1 SNHLY, CDR2 FYNNEI. This CDR3 is 14 amino acids long. The V end was cut by 6 bases, the J end by 1 base, with 12 bases between. CDR3: CASRPLASQETQYF. CDR3 nucleotide sequence: TGTGCCAGCAGACCTCTAGCGTCCCAAGAGACCCAGTACTTC.

The rearrangement uses TRBV20-1 and TRBJ2-7, with TRBD1 identical over 7 bases. V gave up 3 bases and J gave up 3 bases; unmatched junction bases: 8. The germline V gene has CDR1 DFQATT and CDR2 SNEGSKA (reference sequence). The CDR3 spans 14 residues. The CDR3 DNA is TGCAGTGCTAGCGAGACAGGGAGCGACTACGAGCAGTACTTC. This translates into CSASETGSDYEQYF.

This clonotype has just a few counts. This sequence joins TRBV5-4 and TRBJ2-1, with 7 positions matching TRBD1. This CDR3 spans 17 amino acids. Per the germline V gene, CDR1 is SGHNT and CDR2 is YYREEE (reference sequence). The V segment lost 2 bases and the J segment 0 bases; nucleotides outside the gene matches: 8. CDR3 DNA sequence: TGTGCCAGCAGCTTCGGCCTGGACAGGAACTCCTACAATGAGCAGTTCTTC. Amino acid sequence: CASSFGLDRNSYNEQFF.

The chain joins TRBV11-2 to TRBJ1-2; the match to TRBD1 covers 9 bases. This CDR3 comprises 13 residues. The V gene's germline CDR1 is SGHAT and CDR2 FQNNGV. V lost 5 bases to trimming and J lost 4 bases; unmatched junction nucleotides: 2. The CDR3 region is CASSEGQGYGYTF. Here the CDR3 DNA reads TGTGCCAGCAGCGAGGGACAGGGCTATGGCTACACCTTC.

The chain employs TRBV19 and TRBJ1-5; the D gene is possibly TRBD1 (6 bases). Trimming shortened V by 8 bases and J by 6 bases, and 14 bases separated the two germline ends. Germline CDR1 reads LNHDA; CDR2 reads SQIVND (reference sequence). This CDR3 region has 13 residues. This CDR3 is CASGQGNPQPQHF. DNA for the CDR3: TGTGCCAGTGGGCAGGGGAACCCTCAGCCCCAGCATTTT.

This CDR3 is CASSVRDRGGYEQYF. The CDR3, as DNA: TGTGCCAGCAGCGTGAGGGACAGGGGAGGCTACGAGCAGTACTTC. The chain combines TRBV7-2 with TRBJ2-7, with TRBD1 matching over 10 bases. The CDR3 has 15 amino acids. Germline trimming cut 5 bases from V and 3 bases from J; bases unmatched to any gene: 7. Germline values: CDR1 SGHTA, CDR2 FQGNSA. Using reference TRBV7-2 and TRBJ2-7 for the parts outside the CDR3, the full variable domain is GAGVSQSPSNKVTEKGKDVELRCDPISGHTALYWYRQSLGQGLEFLIYFQGNSAPDKSGLPSDRFSAERTGGSVSTLTIQRTQQEDSAVYLCASSVRDRGGYEQYFGPGTRLTVT.

The chain recombines TRBV4-1 with TRBJ1-1, with 8 bases matching TRBD1. Germline loops: CDR1 MGHRA, CDR2 YSYEKL. Unmatched junction bases numbered 7, after V lost 2 bases and J lost 5 bases. The CDR3 is made up of 15 amino acids. The CDR3 DNA follows: TGCGCCAGCAGCCAACAGGGGGCGGCGCGGACTGAAGCTTTCTTT. It yields the protein CASSQQGAARTEAFF.

The chain carries TRBV19 and TRBJ1-5; no definite D call. CDR1 is LNHDA and CDR2 is SQIVND in the germline V gene (reference sequence). V gave up 0 bases and J gave up 0 bases, with 15 bases separating them. The CDR3 extends over 18 amino acids. CDR3 nucleotides: TGTGCCAGTAGTATAGATACAGCAACCGGTCTTAGCAATCAGCCCCAGCATTTT. This sequence encodes CASSIDTATGLSNQPQHF.

The chain links TRBV20-1 to TRBJ2-3; no clear D. V was clipped by 1 base and J by 5 bases, with 4 bases between them. From germline, CDR1 is DFQATT and CDR2 SNEGSKA (reference sequence). The CDR3 covers 11 residues. The DNA for the CDR3 is TGCAGTGCTAGAGGTGGAGATACGCAGTATTTT. Translation gives CSARGGDTQYF.

This chain joins TRBV9 and TRBJ2-2; 8 positions agree with TRBD1. V was clipped by 1 base and J by 4 bases; unmatched bases: 6. The CDR3 totals 16 residues. Germline V lookup: CDR1 SGDLS, CDR2 YYNGEE. For the CDR3, the DNA is TGTGCCAGCAGCGTATCAGGGGGCGCGGGCACCGGGGAGCTGTTTTTT. Its translation is CASSVSGGAGTGELFF.

This clonotype was counted only a few times. This chain connects TRBV24-1 to TRBJ2-1, with D possibly matching TRBD2 (5 bases). Germline loops: CDR1 KGHDR, CDR2 SFDVKD. V was shortened by 5 bases and J by 12 bases, with 19 bases between the two germline ends. The CDR3 extends over 14 amino acids. The chain's CDR3 is CATSGFDPPGSQFF. The CDR3 coding sequence is TGTGCCACCAGTGGCTTTGATCCTCCGGGATCGCAGTTCTTC.

This clonotype came up a few times. V is TRBV7-2 and J is TRBJ1-1; 7 nucleotides agree with TRBD1. V lost 4 bases to trimming and J lost 5 bases; unmatched junction nucleotides: 7. CDR1 is SGHTA, CDR2 FQGNSA, per germline. There are 14 residues in the CDR3. This CDR3 is CASSSRQGLTEAFF. In DNA, the CDR3 is TGTGCCAGCAGCTCCAGACAGGGTTTGACTGAAGCTTTCTTT.

This chain links TRBV5-4 with TRBJ2-2; maybe TRBD2 (6 bases). Looked up from germline, CDR1 is SGHNT and CDR2 is YYREEE (reference sequence). V lost 4 bases and J 1 base, leaving 11 bases between the germline ends. The CDR3 contains 15 residues. CDR3 protein: CASSPGTLNTGELFF. The DNA of the CDR3 is TGTGCCAGCAGCCCCGGGACTCTGAACACCGGGGAGCTGTTTTTT.

This clonotype was counted between two and nine times. The CDR3 DNA sequence: TGCAGTGCTAATGCCGGAGGCGCTGCCGGGGAGCTGTTTTTT. Translated, it gives CSANAGGAAGELFF. The chain employs TRBV20-1 and TRBJ2-2; a weak D match, TRBD2 (5 bases). The germline V gene has CDR1 DFQATT and CDR2 SNEGSKA (reference sequence). The CDR3 runs to 14 residues. Trimming removed 4 bases at V and 6 bases at J, with 15 bases between.

For the CDR3, the DNA is TGCAGTGCCCGTCGGCGGGCAACTAATGAAAAACTGTTTTTT. Translating it yields CSARRRATNEKLFF. The V call is TRBV20-1, the J call TRBJ1-4; D gene unclear. The CDR3 has 14 residues. V lost 6 bases and J lost 0, with 11 bases in between. Per the germline V gene, CDR1 is DFQATT and CDR2 is SNEGSKA (reference sequence).

The chain employs TRBV20-1 and TRBJ2-5, with D uncertain. The CDR3 has 11 residues. Between the trimmed V and J ends, which lost 2 bases and 2 bases, there was a span of 3 bases. In germline, CDR1 is DFQATT, CDR2 SNEGSKA (reference sequence). The CDR3 loop is CSARKQETQYF. The CDR3 DNA reads TGCAGTGCTAGAAAGCAAGAGACCCAGTACTTC.